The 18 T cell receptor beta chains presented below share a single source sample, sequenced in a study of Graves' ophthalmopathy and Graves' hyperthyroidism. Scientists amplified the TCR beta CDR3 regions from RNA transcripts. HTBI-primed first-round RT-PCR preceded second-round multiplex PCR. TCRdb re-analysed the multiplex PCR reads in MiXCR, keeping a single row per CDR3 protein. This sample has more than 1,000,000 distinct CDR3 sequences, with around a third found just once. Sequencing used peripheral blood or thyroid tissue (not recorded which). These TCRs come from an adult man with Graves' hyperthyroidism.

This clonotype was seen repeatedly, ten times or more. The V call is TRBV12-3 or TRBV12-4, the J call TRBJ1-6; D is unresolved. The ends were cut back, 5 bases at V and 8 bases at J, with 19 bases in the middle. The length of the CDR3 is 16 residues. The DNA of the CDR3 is TGTGCCAGCAGTGCCATCACAAGTCGTTATCATTCACCCCTCCACTTT. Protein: CASSAITSRYHSPLHF.

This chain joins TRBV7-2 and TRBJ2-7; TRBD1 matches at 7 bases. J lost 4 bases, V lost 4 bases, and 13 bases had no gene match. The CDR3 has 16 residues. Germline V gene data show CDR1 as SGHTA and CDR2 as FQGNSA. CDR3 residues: CASSSNAWTGKYEQYF. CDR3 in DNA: TGTGCCAGCAGCTCAAACGCATGGACAGGAAAGTACGAGCAGTACTTC.

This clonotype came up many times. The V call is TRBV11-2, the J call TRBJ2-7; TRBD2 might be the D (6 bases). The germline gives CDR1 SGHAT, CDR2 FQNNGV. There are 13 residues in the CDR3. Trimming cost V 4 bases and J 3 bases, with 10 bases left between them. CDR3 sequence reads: CASSWGEHYEQYF. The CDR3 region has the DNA TGTGCCAGCAGCTGGGGGGAGCACTACGAGCAGTACTTC.

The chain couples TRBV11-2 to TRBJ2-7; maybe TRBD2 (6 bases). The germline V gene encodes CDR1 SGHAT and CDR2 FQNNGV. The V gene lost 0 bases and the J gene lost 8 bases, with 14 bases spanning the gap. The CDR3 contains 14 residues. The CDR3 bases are TGTGCCAGCAGCTTAGATCTGGAGGGGAGGAAGCAGTACTTC. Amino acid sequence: CASSLDLEGRKQYF.

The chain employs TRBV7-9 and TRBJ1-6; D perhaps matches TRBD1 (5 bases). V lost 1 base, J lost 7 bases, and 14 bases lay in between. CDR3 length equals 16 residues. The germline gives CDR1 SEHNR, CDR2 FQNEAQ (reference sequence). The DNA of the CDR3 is TGTGCCAGCAGCTTAGGACCGGGACTTGGAAATTCACCCCTCCACTTT. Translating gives CASSLGPGLGNSPLHF.

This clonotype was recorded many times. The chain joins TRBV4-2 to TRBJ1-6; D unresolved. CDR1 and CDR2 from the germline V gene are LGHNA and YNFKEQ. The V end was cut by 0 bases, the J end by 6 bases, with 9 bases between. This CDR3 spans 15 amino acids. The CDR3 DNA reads TGTGCCAGCAGCCAAGATCCCACAACTAATTCACCCCTCCACTTT. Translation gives CASSQDPTTNSPLHF.

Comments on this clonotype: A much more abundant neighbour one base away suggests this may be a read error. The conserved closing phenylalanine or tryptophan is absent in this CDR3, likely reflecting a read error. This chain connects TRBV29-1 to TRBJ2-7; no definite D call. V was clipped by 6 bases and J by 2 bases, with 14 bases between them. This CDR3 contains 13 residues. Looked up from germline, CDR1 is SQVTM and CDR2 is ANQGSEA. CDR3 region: CSVLVSRTYEQYL. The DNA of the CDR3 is TGCAGCGTCTTAGTGAGTAGGACCTACGAGCAGTACCTC.

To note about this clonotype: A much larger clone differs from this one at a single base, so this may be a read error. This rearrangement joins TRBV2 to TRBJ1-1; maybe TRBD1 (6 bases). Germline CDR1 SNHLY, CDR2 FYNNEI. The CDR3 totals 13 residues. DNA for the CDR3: TGTGCCAGAAGGGGGGGGGACCGCACTGGAGCTTTCTTT. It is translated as CARRGGDRTGAFF. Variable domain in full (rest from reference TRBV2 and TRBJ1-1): EPEVTQTPSHQVTQMGQEVILRCVPISNHLYFYWYRQILGQKVEFLVSFYNNEISEKSEIFDDQFSVERPDGSNFTLKIRSTKLEDSAMYFCARRGGDRTGAFFGQGTRLTVV.

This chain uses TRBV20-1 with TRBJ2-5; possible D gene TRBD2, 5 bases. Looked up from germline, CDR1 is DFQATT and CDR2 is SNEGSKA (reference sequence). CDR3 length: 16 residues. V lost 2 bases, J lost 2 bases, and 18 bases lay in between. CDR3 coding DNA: TGCAGTGCTAGAAGAGGGCGGGCAACCGAACAAGAGACCCAGTACTTC. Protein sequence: CSARRGRATEQETQYF.

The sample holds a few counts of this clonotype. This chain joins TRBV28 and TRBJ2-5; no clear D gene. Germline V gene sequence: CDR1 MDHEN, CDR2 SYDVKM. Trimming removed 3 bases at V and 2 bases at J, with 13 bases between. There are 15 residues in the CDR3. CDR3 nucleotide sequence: TGTGCCAGCAGTTTTGGGTCGCGAAGACAAGAGACCCAGTACTTC. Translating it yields CASSFGSRRQETQYF.

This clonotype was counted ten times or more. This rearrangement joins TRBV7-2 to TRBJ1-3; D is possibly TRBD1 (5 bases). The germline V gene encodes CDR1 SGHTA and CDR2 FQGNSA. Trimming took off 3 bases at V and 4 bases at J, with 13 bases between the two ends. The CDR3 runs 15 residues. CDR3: CASSLVRGVGNTIYF. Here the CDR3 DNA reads TGTGCCAGCAGCTTGGTTAGGGGCGTCGGAAACACCATATATTTT.

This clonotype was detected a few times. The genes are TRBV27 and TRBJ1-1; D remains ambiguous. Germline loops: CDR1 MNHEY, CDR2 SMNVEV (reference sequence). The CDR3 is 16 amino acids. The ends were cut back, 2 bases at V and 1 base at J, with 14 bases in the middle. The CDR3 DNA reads TGTGCCAGCAGTTTAAACCCAGCAGGATCGAACACTGAAGCTTTCTTT. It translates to CASSLNPAGSNTEAFF.

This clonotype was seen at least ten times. CDR3 amino acids: CASSSIRGPYEQYF. CDR3 sequence (DNA): TGTGCCAGCAGCTCGATCAGGGGGCCCTACGAGCAGTACTTC. The chain recombines TRBV7-9 with TRBJ2-7, with 8 bases matching TRBD1. The CDR3 runs to 14 residues. CDR1 and CDR2 (germline): SEHNR, FQNEAQ (reference sequence). Losses at the gene ends were 4 bases for V and 2 bases for J; bases not matched to a gene: 4.

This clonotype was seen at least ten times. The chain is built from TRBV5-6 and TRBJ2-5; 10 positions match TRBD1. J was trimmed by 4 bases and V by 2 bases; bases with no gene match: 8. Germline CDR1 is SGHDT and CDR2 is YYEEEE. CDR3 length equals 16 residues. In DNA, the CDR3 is TGTGCCAGCAGCTTACCCGACAGGGGGCGAGGAGAGACCCAGTACTTC. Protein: CASSLPDRGRGETQYF.

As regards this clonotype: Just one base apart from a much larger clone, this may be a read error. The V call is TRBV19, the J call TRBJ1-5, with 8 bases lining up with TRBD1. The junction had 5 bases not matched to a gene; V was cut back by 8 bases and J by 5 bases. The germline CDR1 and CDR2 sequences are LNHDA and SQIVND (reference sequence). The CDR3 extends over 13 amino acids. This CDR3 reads CASRTGFDQPQHF. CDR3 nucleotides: TGTGCCAGTCGGACAGGGTTCGATCAGCCCCAGCATTTT. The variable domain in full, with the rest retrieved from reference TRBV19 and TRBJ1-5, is DGGITQSPKYLFRKEGQNVTLSCEQNLNHDAMYWYRQDPGQGLRLIYYSQIVNDFQKGDIAEGYSVSREKKESFPLTVTSAQKNPTAFYLCASRTGFDQPQHFGDGTRLSIL.

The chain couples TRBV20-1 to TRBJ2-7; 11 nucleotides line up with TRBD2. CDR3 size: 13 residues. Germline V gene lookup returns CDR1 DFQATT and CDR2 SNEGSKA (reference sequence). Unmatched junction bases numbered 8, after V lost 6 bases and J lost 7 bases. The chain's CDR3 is CSAPWLAGGEQYF. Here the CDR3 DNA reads TGCAGTGCCCCCTGGCTAGCGGGAGGAGAGCAGTACTTC.

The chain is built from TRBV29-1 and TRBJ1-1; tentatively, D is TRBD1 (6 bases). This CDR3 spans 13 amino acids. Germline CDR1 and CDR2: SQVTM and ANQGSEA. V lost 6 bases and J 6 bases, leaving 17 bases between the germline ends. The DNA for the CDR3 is TGCAGCGTGCGGGAGGGGGTGGTAGCTGAAGCTTTCTTT. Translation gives CSVREGVVAEAFF.

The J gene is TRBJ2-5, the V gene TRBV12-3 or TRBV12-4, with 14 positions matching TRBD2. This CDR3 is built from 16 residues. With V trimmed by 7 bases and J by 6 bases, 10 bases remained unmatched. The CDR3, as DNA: TGTGCCAGCACCCGACTAGCGGGAGGGCCCATTCAGACCCAGTACTTC. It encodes CASTRLAGGPIQTQYF.